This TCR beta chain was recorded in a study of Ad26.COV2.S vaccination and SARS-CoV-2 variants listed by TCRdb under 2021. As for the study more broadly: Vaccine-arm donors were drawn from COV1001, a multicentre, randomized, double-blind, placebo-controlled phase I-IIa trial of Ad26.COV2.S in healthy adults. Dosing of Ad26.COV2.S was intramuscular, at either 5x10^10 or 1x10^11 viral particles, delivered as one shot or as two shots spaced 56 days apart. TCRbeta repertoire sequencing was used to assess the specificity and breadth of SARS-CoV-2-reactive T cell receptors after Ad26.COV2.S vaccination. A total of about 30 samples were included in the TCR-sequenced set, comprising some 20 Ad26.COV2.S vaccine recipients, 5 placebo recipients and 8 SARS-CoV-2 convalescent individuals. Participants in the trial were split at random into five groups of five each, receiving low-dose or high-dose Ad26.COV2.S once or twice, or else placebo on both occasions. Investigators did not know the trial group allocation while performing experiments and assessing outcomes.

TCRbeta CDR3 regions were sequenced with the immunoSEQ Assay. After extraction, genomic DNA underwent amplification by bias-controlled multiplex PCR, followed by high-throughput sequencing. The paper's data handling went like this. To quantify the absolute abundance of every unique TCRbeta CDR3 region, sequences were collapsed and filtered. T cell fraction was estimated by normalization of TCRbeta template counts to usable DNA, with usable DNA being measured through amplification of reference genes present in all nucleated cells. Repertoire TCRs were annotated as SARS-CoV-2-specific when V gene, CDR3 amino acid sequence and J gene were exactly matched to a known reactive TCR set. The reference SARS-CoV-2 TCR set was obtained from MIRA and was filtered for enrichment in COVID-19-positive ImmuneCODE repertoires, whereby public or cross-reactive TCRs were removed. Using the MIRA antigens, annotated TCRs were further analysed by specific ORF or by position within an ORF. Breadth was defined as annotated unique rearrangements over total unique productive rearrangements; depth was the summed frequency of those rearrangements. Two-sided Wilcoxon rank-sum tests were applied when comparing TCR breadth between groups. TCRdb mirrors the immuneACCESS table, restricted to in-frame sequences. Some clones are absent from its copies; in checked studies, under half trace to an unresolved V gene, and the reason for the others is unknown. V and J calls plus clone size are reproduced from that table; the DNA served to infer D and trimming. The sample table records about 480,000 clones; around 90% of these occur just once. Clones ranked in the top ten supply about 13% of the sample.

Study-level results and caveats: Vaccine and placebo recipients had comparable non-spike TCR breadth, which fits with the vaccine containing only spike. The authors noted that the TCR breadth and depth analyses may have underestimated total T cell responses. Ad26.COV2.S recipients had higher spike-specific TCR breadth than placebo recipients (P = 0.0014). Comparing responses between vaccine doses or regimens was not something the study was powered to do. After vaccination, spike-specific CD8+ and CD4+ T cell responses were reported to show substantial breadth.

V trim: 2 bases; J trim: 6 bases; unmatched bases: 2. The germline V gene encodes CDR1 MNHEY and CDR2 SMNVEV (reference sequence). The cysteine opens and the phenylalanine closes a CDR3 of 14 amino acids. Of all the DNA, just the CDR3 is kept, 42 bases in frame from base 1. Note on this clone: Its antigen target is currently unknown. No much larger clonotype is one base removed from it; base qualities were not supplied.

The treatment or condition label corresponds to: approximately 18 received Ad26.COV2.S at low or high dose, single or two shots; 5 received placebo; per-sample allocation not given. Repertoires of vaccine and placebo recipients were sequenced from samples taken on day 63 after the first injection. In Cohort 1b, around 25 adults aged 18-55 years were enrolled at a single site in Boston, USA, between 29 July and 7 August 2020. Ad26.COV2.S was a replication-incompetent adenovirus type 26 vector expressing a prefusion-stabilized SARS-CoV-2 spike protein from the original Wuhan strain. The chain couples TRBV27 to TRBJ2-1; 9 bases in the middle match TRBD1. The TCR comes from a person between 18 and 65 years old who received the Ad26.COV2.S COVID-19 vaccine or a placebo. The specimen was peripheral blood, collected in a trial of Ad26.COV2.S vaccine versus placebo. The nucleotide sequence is TGTGCCAGCAGTTTAGGACAGGGGTCCAATGAGCAGTTCTTC. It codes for CASSLGQGSNEQFF.